The entry below describes one T cell receptor beta chain. Its antigen is undetermined. The protocol was immunoSEQ multiplex PCR, while the TCRdb copy is restricted to in-frame clones and leaves out a portion. The table has approximately 170,000 clones, under 95% seen once. The CDR3 totals 17 residues. Germline V lookup: CDR1 SGHTS, CDR2 YDEGEE. The V and J ends lost 4 bases and 4 bases, in that order; junction bases with no gene match: 12. This sample was included in a study of cytomegalovirus exposure and HLA in healthy donors. Study-wide results and limits: In vitro confirmation showed three CMV-associated chains to be CMV antigen specific. The authors listed 150 or so TCR beta chains as cytomegalovirus-associated.

The TCR originated in a woman aged 18-30 years in good health and CMV-seropositive. The source material was PBMCs. This chain joins TRBV5-8 and TRBJ1-5; 9 bases are shared with TRBD1. The CDR3, as DNA: TGTGCCAGCAGCCCCGGGGGGGGACAGGGACGGAATCAGCCCCAGCATTTT. Translated: CASSPGGGQGRNQPQHF.